This TCR beta chain appears in the sequencing data of a study of control samples from healthy donors and cancer patients (dated by TCRdb to about 2020). Counted from cysteine to phenylalanine, this CDR3 has 13 amino acids. The retained sequence is limited to the CDR3, 39 bases, with the frame set at the first base. Trimming costs V 4 bases and J 0 bases, and their ends lie 4 bases apart. CDR1 is given as MRHNA and CDR2 as SNTAGT, both from the germline V gene. This clone is judged medium-sized (0.01 to 0.1%). The target of this receptor is not known. Within one base of it there is no much larger clone, and no base qualities were kept. The library relied on the immunoSEQ multiplex PCR assay. TCRdb took this table from immuneACCESS and kept in-frame rearrangements with V and J called. Such tables lack part of the clones; where checked against another copy, unresolved V genes explain under half of the gap, and the rest is unexplained. The sample data list about 120,000 clones, and around 96% of these were observed just once. The ten biggest clones cover 3.6% of the sample.

The material sequenced was blood. The source is a young man in good health. The sequence is built from TRBV6-4 and TRBJ1-5; there is no confident call for the D gene. The CDR3 region reads CASSADSNQPQHF. Read as DNA, the sequence is TGTGCCAGCAGTGCAGATAGCAATCAGCCCCAGCATTTT.